Shown below are 17 T cell receptor beta chains from a single sample sequenced in a study of blood T cell repertoires in COVID-19. Profiling relied on immunoSEQ multiplex PCR, and the TCRdb table lists in-frame clones only, not all of them. The sample has around 200,000 clones, under 90% seen once. The sample consisted of peripheral blood. The receptors here all came from a man in his fifties with acute or convalescent COVID-19.

The chain uses TRBV7-9 and TRBJ1-1, with D possibly matching TRBD1 (5 bases). The V end was cut by 8 bases, the J end by 1 base, with 26 bases between. Germline CDR1 and CDR2: SEHNR and FQNEAQ (reference sequence). The CDR3 is 18 residues long. The chain's CDR3 is CASAGRGWVRPQNTEAFF. In DNA form, the CDR3 reads TGTGCCAGCGCCGGGAGGGGTTGGGTCAGGCCGCAGAACACTGAAGCTTTCTTT. The full variable domain, with the rest looked up from reference TRBV7-9 and TRBJ1-1, is DTGVSQNPRHKITKRGQNVTFRCDPISEHNRLYWYRQTLGQGPEFLTYFQNEAQLEKSRLLSDRFSAERPKGSFSTLEIQRTEQGDSAMYLCASAGRGWVRPQNTEAFFGQGTRLTVV.

The chain combines TRBV10-3 with TRBJ1-4, with D possibly matching TRBD1 (5 bases). The CDR3 covers 15 residues. Trimming shortened V by 0 bases and J by 4 bases, and 9 bases separated the two germline ends. Germline V gives CDR1 ENHRY, CDR2 SYGVKD. The CDR3 DNA is TGTGCCATCAGTGAGTCGGAGGGGATTAATGAAAAACTGTTTTTT. Its protein product is CAISESEGINEKLFF.

This rearrangement joins TRBV19 to TRBJ2-6, with D perhaps TRBD2 (5 bases). V lost 7 bases to trimming and J lost 0 bases, with 16 bases between them. This CDR3 has 17 residues. The germline V gene has CDR1 LNHDA and CDR2 SQIVND (reference sequence). Here the CDR3 reads CASTEGPRSSGANVLTF. CDR3 in DNA: TGTGCCAGTACTGAGGGCCCTAGAAGCTCTGGGGCCAACGTCCTGACTTTC.

The chain recombines TRBV13 with TRBJ1-6, with D tentatively TRBD1 (5 bases). Trimming removed 6 bases at V and 7 bases at J, with 13 bases between. The CDR3 has 14 amino acids. Germline V gene sequence: CDR1 PRHDT, CDR2 FYEKMQ (reference sequence). CDR3 nucleotide sequence: TGTGCCAGCAGGTTCAGGGTGATCAATTCACCCCTCCACTTT. Protein product: CASRFRVINSPLHF.

The rearrangement uses TRBV6-5 and TRBJ1-2; no definite D call. The germline CDR1 and CDR2 sequences are MNHEY and SVGAGI. This CDR3 is built from 14 residues. With 2 bases removed from V and 1 base from J, the gap between germline ends came to 8 bases. The CDR3, as DNA: TGTGCCAGCAGTTACAGCCCGGTTAACTATGGCTACACCTTC. Translation gives CASSYSPVNYGYTF.

The chain links TRBV6-5 to TRBJ2-7, with 8 nucleotides matching TRBD1. The CDR3 extends over 13 amino acids. Germline loops: CDR1 MNHEY, CDR2 SVGAGI. V lost 5 bases and J lost 3; bases outside the gene matches: 3. CDR3 loop: CASSPDRDYEQYF. The CDR3 nucleotides read TGTGCCAGCAGTCCGGACAGGGACTACGAGCAGTACTTC.

This chain uses TRBV5-1 with TRBJ1-1; D unclear. Germline V lookup: CDR1 SGHRS, CDR2 YFSETQ. CDR3 length: 13 amino acids. Trimming left V 2 bases short and J 0 bases short, with 5 bases between. CDR3 nucleotide sequence: TGCGCCAGCAGCTTCAAAATGAACACTGAAGCTTTCTTT. It encodes CASSFKMNTEAFF. The complete variable domain, with remaining parts taken from reference TRBV5-1 and TRBJ1-1, reads KAGVTQTPRYLIKTRGQQVTLSCSPISGHRSVSWYQQTPGQGLQFLFEYFSETQRNKGNFPGRFSGRQFSNSRSEMNVSTLELGDSALYLCASSFKMNTEAFFGQGTRLTVV.

This rearrangement joins TRBV7-9 to TRBJ1-4, with D perhaps TRBD1 (6 bases). V was trimmed by 3 bases and J by 8 bases, leaving 10 bases between them. The CDR3 is 13 residues long. Germline-derived CDR1 and CDR2 are SEHNR and FQNEAQ (reference sequence). The DNA of the CDR3 is TGTGCCAGCAGCTTCGACGACAGGGAAAAACTGTTTTTT. Amino acid sequence: CASSFDDREKLFF. Together with reference TRBV7-9 and TRBJ1-4, the CDR3 gives the full variable domain: DTGVSQNPRHKITKRGQNVTFRCDPISEHNRLYWYRQTLGQGPEFLTYFQNEAQLEKSRLLSDRFSAERPKGSFSTLEIQRTEQGDSAMYLCASSFDDREKLFFGSGTQLSVL.

The V call is TRBV7-9, the J call TRBJ1-1; no reliable D call. Deletions cut 1 base from V and 1 base from J, with 4 bases between. The CDR3 contains 13 residues. Germline lookup yields CDR1 SEHNR and CDR2 FQNEAQ (reference sequence). CDR3 nucleotides: TGTGCCAGCAGCTTAGGAGAGAACACTGAAGCTTTCTTT. Its translation: CASSLGENTEAFF.

This sequence joins TRBV6-1 and TRBJ2-7, with 12 nucleotides matching TRBD2. CDR1 and CDR2 from the germline V gene are MNHNS and SASEGT. The CDR3 is 15 residues long. V dropped 3 bases and J dropped 2; count of bases not matched to a gene: 2. Written as DNA, the CDR3 is TGTGCCAGCAGTGATTCTAGCGGGGGGGCCTACGAGCAGTACTTC. Translation: CASSDSSGGAYEQYF.

The V and J genes are TRBV3-1 (or the pseudogene TRBV3-2) and TRBJ2-3; 14 nucleotides match TRBD2. This CDR3 comprises 16 residues. Germline loops: CDR1 LGHDT, CDR2 YNNKEL (reference sequence). After removal of 8 bases from V and 0 bases from J, the junction contained 4 bases not matched to a gene. CDR3 region: CASGTSGGPSTDTQYF. DNA for the CDR3: TGTGCCAGCGGGACTAGCGGGGGCCCGAGCACAGATACGCAGTATTTT.

CDR3 amino acids: CASSQGLADYNEQFF. As DNA, the CDR3 is TGTGCCAGCAGCCAAGGACTAGCGGACTACAATGAGCAGTTCTTC. The chain uses TRBV7-3 and TRBJ2-1; 10 nucleotides agree with TRBD2. Germline V gives CDR1 SGHTA, CDR2 FQGTGA. V shed 5 bases and J 3 bases; nucleotides not matched to a gene: 4. This CDR3 is built from 15 residues. Drawing the rest from reference TRBV7-3 and TRBJ2-1, the complete variable domain is GAGVSQTPSNKVTEKGKYVELRCDPISGHTALYWYRQSLGQGPEFLIYFQGTGAADDSGLPNDRFFAVRPEGSVSTLKIQRTERGDSAVYLCASSQGLADYNEQFFGPGTRLTVL.

The genes are TRBV3-1 (or the pseudogene TRBV3-2) and TRBJ2-7; possible D gene TRBD2, 7 bases. Trimming pared 2 bases from V and 2 bases from J, leaving 10 bases between. Germline loops: CDR1 LGHDT, CDR2 YNNKEL (reference sequence). The CDR3 consists of 14 residues. The CDR3 DNA follows: TGTGCCAGCAGCCAAAAGGGGGGGACCTACGAGCAGTACTTC. This gives the protein CASSQKGGTYEQYF.

Only one count was recorded for this clone. For the CDR3, the DNA is TGTGCCAGCAGCAAGCGGACAGTTGCAACTAATGAAAAACTGTTTTTT. Protein: CASSKRTVATNEKLFF. The chain couples TRBV13 to TRBJ1-4; perhaps TRBD1 as D (6 bases). Trimming left V 5 bases short and J 0 bases short, with 13 bases between. CDR1 is PRHDT, CDR2 FYEKMQ, per germline (reference sequence). CDR3 length: 16 residues.

V is TRBV19 and J is TRBJ1-2; 8 positions agree with TRBD1. The CDR3 totals 14 residues. J lost 4 bases, V lost 5 bases, and 6 bases had no gene match. The germline V gene encodes CDR1 LNHDA and CDR2 SQIVND (reference sequence). This chain's CDR3 is CASSLTTGVYGYTF. The CDR3 DNA reads TGTGCCAGTAGTCTTACGACAGGGGTCTATGGCTACACCTTC.

This clone was detected only a few times. The chain combines TRBV11-2 with TRBJ2-2; the match to TRBD2 covers 9 bases. Germline values: CDR1 SGHAT, CDR2 FQNNGV. V shed 4 bases, J shed 4 bases, and the junction held 7 bases outside the gene matches. The CDR3 loop spans 16 amino acids. The CDR3 region is CASSSPGLASTGELFF. CDR3 sequence (DNA): TGTGCCAGCAGCTCTCCGGGACTAGCAAGCACCGGGGAGCTGTTTTTT.

The V gene is TRBV18, the J gene TRBJ2-7; TRBD1 is a possible D gene (6 bases). V was trimmed by 0 bases and J by 6 bases, leaving 15 bases between them. CDR3 length: 15 residues. Germline-derived CDR1 and CDR2 are KGHSH and LQKENI. This CDR3 is CASSPPAGAWGEQYF. The CDR3 DNA follows: TGTGCCAGCTCACCACCCGCAGGGGCTTGGGGCGAGCAGTACTTC.